These 30 T cell receptor beta chains originate from one sample sequenced in a study of OX40 agonist ivuxolimab in advanced cancers. Preparation of the library involved the immunoSEQ multiplex PCR assay. TCRdb stores this immuneACCESS table with in-frame sequences only. Part of the clones is absent; in the studies checked, under half of the shortfall reflects unresolved V genes, and no reason is known for the rest. Across this sample there are some 50,000 clones, with 88% seen only once. The leading ten clones occupy around 58% of the sample. The material sequenced was CD4+ or CD8+ T cells sorted from blood, taken in a trial of the OX40 agonist ivuxolimab. Receptors originate from an adult with an advanced solid tumor such as melanoma, head and neck, liver or kidney cancer.

This sequence joins TRBV18 and TRBJ1-6; D may be TRBD1 (5 bases). Germline loops: CDR1 KGHSH, CDR2 LQKENI. Deletions cut 5 bases from V and 8 bases from J, with 7 bases between. This CDR3 comprises 12 residues. CDR3 protein: CASSSRDSPLHF. CDR3 DNA: TGTGCCAGCTCATCCAGGGATTCACCCCTCCACTTT.

The rearrangement uses TRBV28 and TRBJ1-2; the D gene is possibly TRBD1 (5 bases). Germline lookup yields CDR1 MDHEN and CDR2 SYDVKM. V lost 3 bases and J lost 0, with 5 bases in between. This CDR3 has 13 residues. CDR3 protein: CASSLDTNYGYTF. The CDR3 DNA follows: TGTGCCAGCAGTTTGGACACTAACTATGGCTACACCTTC.

V is TRBV5-4 and J is TRBJ2-6; 8 bases are shared with TRBD2. Germline CDR1 SGHNT, CDR2 YYREEE (reference sequence). The J segment lost 4 bases and the V segment lost 6 bases, leaving 9 bases of the junction unmatched. This CDR3 contains 16 residues. The CDR3 coding sequence is TGTGCCAGCACCCTGGCCGGGGGGGCCGGGGCCAACGTCCTGACTTTC. Amino acids: CASTLAGGAGANVLTF.

The table lists this clone with a count of one. The genes are TRBV2 and TRBJ1-6; D ambiguous. The germline CDR1 and CDR2 sequences are SNHLY and FYNNEI. The CDR3 is made up of 14 amino acids. V gave up 8 bases and J gave up 7 bases, with 15 bases separating them. In nucleotides, the CDR3 is TGTGCCAGCCGGGCGTACGACGGGAATTCACCCCTCCACTTT. Translating it yields CASRAYDGNSPLHF. Drawing the rest from reference TRBV2 and TRBJ1-6, the complete variable domain is EPEVTQTPSHQVTQMGQEVILRCVPISNHLYFYWYRQILGQKVEFLVSFYNNEISEKSEIFDDQFSVERPDGSNFTLKIRSTKLEDSAMYFCASRAYDGNSPLHFGNGTRLTVT.

The genes are TRBV2 and TRBJ2-7, with 9 bases that match TRBD1. J gave up 2 bases and V 5 bases, and 1 base lay outside the gene matches. CDR3 length: 13 amino acids. CDR1 is SNHLY and CDR2 is FYNNEI in the germline V gene. CDR3 DNA sequence: TGTGCCAGCAGTTACAGGGGGCCCTACGAGCAGTACTTC. It specifies CASSYRGPYEQYF.

This clone showed up just once. V is TRBV28 and J is TRBJ2-7, with 8 bases that match TRBD1. The V and J ends lost 8 bases and 6 bases, in that order; junction bases with no gene match: 12. This CDR3 spans 14 amino acids. In germline, CDR1 is MDHEN, CDR2 SYDVKM. The CDR3 sequence: CASCTNRGKCEQYF. In nucleotides, the CDR3 is TGTGCCAGCTGCACGAACAGGGGGAAGTGCGAGCAGTACTTC.

This clone was observed once. This chain joins TRBV10-1 and TRBJ2-1, with 10 bases fitting TRBD2. This CDR3 spans 15 amino acids. Losses at the gene ends were 4 bases for V and 4 bases for J; bases not matched to a gene: 4. Germline V CDR1 and CDR2: WNHNN, SYGVQD (reference sequence). The CDR3 loop is CASSVSGGPYNEQFF. The CDR3 nucleotides are TGCGCCAGCAGTGTTAGCGGGGGGCCTTACAATGAGCAGTTCTTC.

The rearrangement uses TRBV5-1 and TRBJ1-5, with D uncertain. CDR1 is SGHRS and CDR2 is YFSETQ in the germline V gene. The V end was cut by 5 bases, the J end by 7 bases, with 13 bases between. The CDR3 contains 13 residues. This CDR3 is CASSPTGSQPQHF. DNA of the CDR3: TGCGCCAGCAGTCCGACGGGGTCACAGCCCCAGCATTTT.

V gene TRBV5-1 combines with J gene TRBJ2-1; D possibly uses TRBD1 or TRBD2 (5 bases each). The V gene lost 0 bases and the J gene lost 7 bases, with 8 bases spanning the gap. Germline CDR1 reads SGHRS; CDR2 reads YFSETQ. CDR3 length: 13 amino acids. The CDR3 nucleotides are TGCGCCAGCAGCTTGGCTGGGGGTAATGAGCAGTTCTTC. Residues: CASSLAGGNEQFF.

The chain joins TRBV19 to TRBJ2-2; tentative D call: TRBD2 (5 bases). Germline CDR1 reads LNHDA; CDR2 reads SQIVND (reference sequence). The CDR3 totals 15 residues. Trimming removed 3 bases at V and 1 base at J, with 9 bases between. CDR3 coding DNA: TGTGCCAGTAGTATTCCAGCGGTGAACACCGGGGAGCTGTTTTTT. It specifies CASSIPAVNTGELFF.

The chain employs TRBV6-1 and TRBJ1-3; 7 bases align to TRBD1. The length of the CDR3 is 17 residues. The germline V gene has CDR1 MNHNS and CDR2 SASEGT. V shed 4 bases, J shed 0 bases, and the junction held 9 bases outside the gene matches. Here the CDR3 reads CASSVRDSTYSGNTIYF. Here the CDR3 DNA reads TGTGCCAGCAGTGTCCGGGACAGCACCTACTCTGGAAACACCATATATTTT.

This sequence joins TRBV4-2 and TRBJ2-1, with 9 bases lining up with TRBD2. The CDR3 contains 16 residues. Germline CDR1 and CDR2: LGHNA and YNFKEQ. The V gene end was trimmed by 4 bases and the J gene end by 7 bases; junction bases not matched to a gene: 11. This CDR3 reads CASSLMGGGATNEQFF. The CDR3 DNA is TGTGCCAGCAGCCTGATGGGCGGGGGGGCGACGAATGAGCAGTTCTTC.

This sequence joins TRBV29-1 and TRBJ2-1, with D tentatively TRBD2 (6 bases). CDR1 and CDR2 (germline): SQVTM, ANQGSEA. The CDR3 consists of 14 residues. V was pared by 4 bases and J by 6 bases, with 16 bases between. CDR3 sequence reads: CSVARLERANEQFF. In DNA form, the CDR3 reads TGCAGCGTTGCTCGACTAGAAAGGGCCAATGAGCAGTTCTTC.

The chain carries TRBV30 and TRBJ1-2; unclear D gene. The length of the CDR3 is 14 residues. With 0 bases removed from V and 3 bases from J, the gap between germline ends came to 11 bases. The germline V gene has CDR1 GTSNPN and CDR2 SVGIG (reference sequence). DNA for the CDR3: TGTGCCTGGAGTGTAAAGGGTGCAGACTATGGCTACACCTTC. Protein sequence: CAWSVKGADYGYTF. Supplemented by reference TRBV30 and TRBJ1-2, the full variable domain reads SQTIHQWPATLVQPVGSPLSLECTVEGTSNPNLYWYRQAAGRGLQLLFYSVGIGQISSEVPQNLSASRPQDRQFILSSKKLLLSDSGFYLCAWSVKGADYGYTFGSGTRLTVV.

The genes are TRBV28 and TRBJ2-7; 10 bases match TRBD1. CDR1 MDHEN and CDR2 SYDVKM come from the germline V gene. Trimming at V came to 6 bases and at J to 3 bases, leaving 5 bases not matched to a gene. This CDR3 has 14 amino acids. CDR3 nucleotide sequence: TGTGCCAGCAGCGGCCGGGACAGGGGCTACGAGCAGTACTTC. It specifies CASSGRDRGYEQYF.

This clone occurred once. The chain employs TRBV19 and TRBJ2-7; possibly TRBD2 for D (5 bases). Trimming shortened V by 5 bases and J by 3 bases, and 17 bases separated the two germline ends. The CDR3 sequence is 15 residues long. CDR1 and CDR2 from the germline V gene are LNHDA and SQIVND (reference sequence). CDR3 nucleotides: TGTGCCAGTAGTTCCGGGATCTGGACCGGCTACGAGCAGTACTTC. Encoded protein: CASSSGIWTGYEQYF.

The CDR3 coding sequence is TGTGCCAGCAGCTTAAGCCGAGCGGGAGGGTTTGAGACCCAGTACTTC. Its translation: CASSLSRAGGFETQYF. The chain carries TRBV7-6 and TRBJ2-5; 10 positions agree with TRBD2. The CDR3 runs to 16 residues. Per the germline V gene, CDR1 is SGHVS and CDR2 is FNYEAQ. V trimming: 2 bases; J trimming: 5 bases; junction bases outside the gene matches: 8.

The gene calls are TRBV10-3 and TRBJ1-4, with D tentatively TRBD1 (6 bases). Trimming removed 2 bases at V and 7 bases at J, with 14 bases between. CDR1 and CDR2 (germline): ENHRY, SYGVKD. The CDR3 sequence is 15 residues long. The CDR3 bases are TGTGCCATCAGTGAGCAACAGGGAGGAAGTGAAAAACTGTTTTTT. It codes for CAISEQQGGSEKLFF.

The chain combines TRBV15 with TRBJ2-2; D gene uncertain. The germline V gene encodes CDR1 LNHNV and CDR2 YYDKDF (reference sequence). The length of the CDR3 is 17 residues. The V gene lost 0 bases and the J gene lost 5 bases, with 16 bases spanning the gap. The CDR3 protein is CATSRDLAAGVTGELFF. CDR3 DNA sequence: TGTGCCACCAGCAGAGATCTCGCGGCAGGAGTTACCGGGGAGCTGTTTTTT.

The rearrangement uses TRBV5-1 and TRBJ2-7; 14 bases are a match to TRBD2. The CDR3 covers 16 residues. J gave up 2 bases and V 0 bases, and 1 base lay outside the gene matches. CDR1 is SGHRS, CDR2 YFSETQ, per germline. The CDR3, as DNA: TGCGCCAGCAGCTTGGGGACTAGCGGGGGGACCTACGAGCAGTACTTC. This translates into CASSLGTSGGTYEQYF.

This clone occurred a few times. V is TRBV7-8 and J is TRBJ1-2, with D perhaps TRBD1 (6 bases). The CDR3 length is 14 residues. Between the trimmed V and J ends, which lost 5 bases and 3 bases, there was a span of 13 bases. Germline values: CDR1 SGHVS, CDR2 FQNEAQ. The CDR3 bases are TGTGCCAGCAGCCTAGGGGGGACGGACTATGGCTACACCTTC. Amino acids: CASSLGGTDYGYTF. The whole variable domain, remainder taken from reference TRBV7-8 and TRBJ1-2, is GAGVSQSPRYKVAKRGQDVALRCDPISGHVSLFWYQQALGQGPEFLTYFQNEAQLDKSGLPSDRFFAERPEGSVSTLKIQRTQQEDSAVYLCASSLGGTDYGYTFGSGTRLTVV.

V and J are TRBV12-5 and TRBJ1-2, with TRBD1 matching over 7 bases. The V and J ends lost 5 bases and 8 bases, in that order; junction bases with no gene match: 8. CDR1 is LGHNT, CDR2 FRNRAP, per germline. The length of the CDR3 is 13 residues. This chain's CDR3 is CASGPGQAFGYTF. CDR3 nucleotide sequence: TGTGCTAGTGGTCCAGGACAGGCCTTCGGCTACACCTTC.

The V and J genes are TRBV28 and TRBJ1-1; D gene ambiguous. This CDR3 is 14 amino acids long. CDR1 MDHEN and CDR2 SYDVKM come from the germline V gene. Between the trimmed V and J ends, which lost 3 bases and 0 bases, there was a span of 8 bases. The CDR3 DNA reads TGTGCCAGCAGTTTGCGAGTGATGAACACTGAAGCTTTCTTT. This gives the protein CASSLRVMNTEAFF.

The chain has TRBV27 and TRBJ1-1; tentative D call: TRBD1 (6 bases). In germline, CDR1 is MNHEY, CDR2 SMNVEV (reference sequence). V was trimmed by 5 bases and J by 0 bases, leaving 10 bases between them. The CDR3 is made up of 14 amino acids. For the CDR3, the DNA is TGTGCCAGCAGTCCGGGACATATGAACACTGAAGCTTTCTTT. Amino acids: CASSPGHMNTEAFF.

DNA for the CDR3: TGTGCCAGCAGCCCCCACGTAGGGACAGCGCCAACCCAGCAGTACTTC. Translated, it gives CASSPHVGTAPTQQYF. The rearrangement uses TRBV9 and TRBJ2-7; 7 positions match TRBD1. The V and J ends lost 4 bases and 8 bases, in that order; junction bases with no gene match: 18. The CDR3 has 16 residues. The germline CDR1 and CDR2 sequences are SGDLS and YYNGEE.

The V call is TRBV10-3, the J call TRBJ1-2, with 12 bases identical to TRBD1. The CDR3 runs to 16 residues. From germline, CDR1 is ENHRY and CDR2 SYGVKD. V gave up 2 bases and J gave up 6 bases; unmatched junction bases: 7. The CDR3 DNA reads TGTGCCATCAGTGAGCTTCCGGGACAGGGGGCCGATGGCTACACCTTC. It yields the protein CAISELPGQGADGYTF.

This clone appeared once. The J gene is TRBJ1-4, the V gene TRBV5-5, with no clear D. Trimming left V 0 bases short and J 7 bases short, with 7 bases between. This CDR3 region has 13 residues. CDR1 is SGHKS and CDR2 is YYEKEE in the germline V gene (reference sequence). The CDR3 spells CASSLGGSEKLFF. CDR3 DNA: TGTGCCAGCAGCTTGGGTGGGAGTGAAAAACTGTTTTTT. Full variable domain (rest looked up from reference TRBV5-5 and TRBJ1-4): DAGVTQSPTHLIKTRGQQVTLRCSPISGHKSVSWYQQVLGQGPQFIFQYYEKEERGRGNFPDRFSARQFPNYSSELNVNALLLGDSALYLCASSLGGSEKLFFGSGTQLSVL.

This chain joins TRBV9 and TRBJ1-1; no firm D call. Germline CDR1 reads SGDLS; CDR2 reads YYNGEE. CDR3 length equals 14 residues. Trimming cost V 0 bases and J 5 bases, with 11 bases left between them. CDR3 in DNA: TGTGCCAGCAGCGTAGTCCCGGATGGGACTGAAGCTTTCTTT. Protein product: CASSVVPDGTEAFF.

The gene calls are TRBV19 and TRBJ1-2, with D unresolved. Germline CDR1 LNHDA, CDR2 SQIVND (reference sequence). The CDR3 loop spans 11 amino acids. Trimming cost V 3 bases and J 7 bases, with 6 bases left between them. The CDR3 DNA reads as TGTGCCAGTAGTATTGGTGGTGGCTACACCTTC. Its protein is CASSIGGGYTF.

The genes are TRBV7-8 and TRBJ2-3; TRBD2 agrees at 13 bases. The V gene's germline CDR1 is SGHVS and CDR2 FQNEAQ. The CDR3 sequence is 14 residues long. Trimming took 4 bases from V and 10 from J; bases not matched to a gene: 5. The CDR3 reads CASSSRTSGGPQYF. As DNA, the CDR3 is TGTGCCAGCAGCTCCCGGACTAGCGGGGGTCCGCAGTATTTT.